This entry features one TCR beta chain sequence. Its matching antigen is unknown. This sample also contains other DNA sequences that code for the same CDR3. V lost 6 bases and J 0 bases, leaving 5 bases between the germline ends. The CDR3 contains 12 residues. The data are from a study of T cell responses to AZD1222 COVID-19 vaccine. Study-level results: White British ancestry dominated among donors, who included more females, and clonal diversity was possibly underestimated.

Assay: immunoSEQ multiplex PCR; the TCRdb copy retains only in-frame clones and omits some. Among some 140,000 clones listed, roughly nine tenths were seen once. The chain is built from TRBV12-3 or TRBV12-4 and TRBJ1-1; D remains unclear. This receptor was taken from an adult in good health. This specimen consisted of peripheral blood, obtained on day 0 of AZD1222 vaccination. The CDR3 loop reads CASSRLNTEAFF. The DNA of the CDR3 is TGTGCCAGCAGCAGATTGAACACTGAAGCTTTCTTT.